This entry lists 13 T cell receptor beta chains sequenced from one sample in a study of blood T cell repertoires in COVID-19. Repertoires were generated with immunoSEQ multiplex PCR, while TCRdb's copy carries only in-frame clones and drops some. The sample carries 150,000 to 200,000 clones, approximately 84% recorded once. The sequenced sample was PBMCs or T cells enriched from blood (not recorded which). Receptor source: a man between 50 and 59 years old who had recovered from COVID-19.

This chain connects TRBV23-1 to TRBJ1-1; possibly TRBD1 for D (6 bases). TRBV23-1 is sorted into the ORF group, with uncertain function. The CDR3 extends over 14 amino acids. With 2 bases removed from V and 1 base from J, the gap between germline ends came to 8 bases. The CDR3 is CASSQEGQNTEAFF. For the CDR3, the DNA is TGCGCCAGCAGTCAAGAGGGACAGAACACTGAAGCTTTCTTT.

The rearrangement links TRBV7-2 to TRBJ2-7; 7 bases fit TRBD2. The V and J ends lost 1 base and 6 bases, in that order; junction bases with no gene match: 3. This CDR3 comprises 13 residues. Germline loops: CDR1 SGHTA, CDR2 FQGNSA. The CDR3 spells CASSLGLAGEQYF. In DNA, the CDR3 is TGTGCCAGCAGCTTAGGACTAGCTGGCGAGCAGTACTTC.

The V call is TRBV5-1, the J call TRBJ1-1, with D unclear. CDR1 SGHRS and CDR2 YFSETQ come from the germline V gene. V was pared by 0 bases and J by 6 bases, with 9 bases between. The CDR3 consists of 13 residues. Here the CDR3 DNA reads TGCGCCAGCAGCTTGGGGCAGTTTTCTGAAGCTTTCTTT. Amino acids: CASSLGQFSEAFF.

This chain links TRBV3-1 (or the pseudogene TRBV3-2) with TRBJ1-5; no clear D gene. From germline, CDR1 is LGHDT and CDR2 YNNKEL (reference sequence). V was cut by 1 base and J by 2 bases, with 12 bases left in between. The CDR3 runs 16 residues. CDR3 amino acids: CASSQGSGNGNQPQHF. The CDR3 DNA is TGTGCCAGCAGCCAAGGGTCAGGTAACGGCAATCAGCCCCAGCATTTT.

This clone was recorded once. The genes are TRBV12-3 or TRBV12-4 and TRBJ1-2; TRBD1 matches 7 bases. The CDR3 contains 12 residues. V trimming: 5 bases; J trimming: 8 bases; junction bases outside the gene matches: 5. CDR3 nucleotides: TGTGCCAGCAGTCGGGACAGTGGGGGCTACACCTTC. Its translation is CASSRDSGGYTF.

This sequence joins TRBV28 and TRBJ1-2; D is unresolved. V was pared by 5 bases and J by 0 bases, with 13 bases between. The CDR3 is 15 residues long. Germline CDR1 reads MDHEN; CDR2 reads SYDVKM. This chain's CDR3 is CASSPTLGANYGYTF. As DNA, the CDR3 is TGTGCCAGCAGTCCGACCCTCGGGGCTAACTATGGCTACACCTTC.

The chain has TRBV10-1 and TRBJ2-1, with D possibly matching TRBD2 (6 bases). The CDR3 has 16 residues. The germline V gene encodes CDR1 WNHNN and CDR2 SYGVQD (reference sequence). The V gene lost 7 bases and the J gene lost 2 bases, with 18 bases spanning the gap. CDR3 region: CASNHGTPKPYNEQFF. The CDR3 DNA is TGCGCCAGCAACCACGGGACTCCGAAACCCTACAATGAGCAGTTCTTC.

This clone showed up just a few times. This chain uses TRBV5-5 with TRBJ1-2, with D possibly being TRBD1 (5 bases). Germline V gene sequence: CDR1 SGHKS, CDR2 YYEKEE (reference sequence). This CDR3 is 14 amino acids long. Trimming shortened V by 4 bases and J by 0 bases, and 10 bases separated the two germline ends. The CDR3 DNA sequence: TGTGCCAGCAGCCGGACATACTCTAACTATGGCTACACCTTC. Encoded protein: CASSRTYSNYGYTF. Using reference TRBV5-5 and TRBJ1-2 for the parts outside the CDR3, the full variable domain is DAGVTQSPTHLIKTRGQQVTLRCSPISGHKSVSWYQQVLGQGPQFIFQYYEKEERGRGNFPDRFSARQFPNYSSELNVNALLLGDSALYLCASSRTYSNYGYTFGSGTRLTVV.

The chain employs TRBV19 and TRBJ2-3, with D maybe TRBD1 (5 bases). Germline lookup yields CDR1 LNHDA and CDR2 SQIVND (reference sequence). V dropped 4 bases and J dropped 9 bases, with 17 bases sitting between them. This CDR3 spans 14 amino acids. CDR3 sequence (DNA): TGTGCCAGTAGTACGGACACGGCCGACGTAACGCAGTATTTT. This codes for CASSTDTADVTQYF.

V gene TRBV10-3 combines with J gene TRBJ1-2, with 8 bases lining up with TRBD1. Germline V CDR1 and CDR2: ENHRY, SYGVKD. The J segment lost 8 bases and the V segment lost 6 bases, leaving 11 bases of the junction unmatched. This CDR3 is 14 amino acids long. For the CDR3, the DNA is TGTGCCATCAGCCTTGGTGGACAGGGCGACGGCTACACCTTC. Translated: CAISLGGQGDGYTF.

The chain has TRBV7-9 and TRBJ2-1; D is unresolved. Germline V gene sequence: CDR1 SEHNR, CDR2 FQNEAQ (reference sequence). V lost 5 bases and J lost 7, with 12 bases in between. CDR3 length: 13 amino acids. The CDR3 coding sequence is TGTGCCAGCAGCCCCCGAGGTCGGAATGAGCAGTTCTTC. This gives the protein CASSPRGRNEQFF.

This chain joins TRBV7-8 and TRBJ1-5; D gene ambiguous. CDR1 SGHVS and CDR2 FQNEAQ come from the germline V gene. The CDR3 has 15 amino acids. Trimming stripped 1 base from V and 3 bases from J, with 10 bases between. The CDR3 bases are TGTGCCAGCAGCTTAGGCCACGAGTTCAATCAGCCCCAGCATTTT. Translated: CASSLGHEFNQPQHF.

This chain connects TRBV27 to TRBJ2-7, with 7 bases that match TRBD1. Germline loops: CDR1 MNHEY, CDR2 SMNVEV (reference sequence). There are 14 residues in the CDR3. V trimming: 5 bases; J trimming: 2 bases; junction bases outside the gene matches: 6. The CDR3 here is CASSQRDSPYEQYF. The DNA for the CDR3 is TGTGCCAGCAGTCAGAGGGACAGCCCCTACGAGCAGTACTTC.